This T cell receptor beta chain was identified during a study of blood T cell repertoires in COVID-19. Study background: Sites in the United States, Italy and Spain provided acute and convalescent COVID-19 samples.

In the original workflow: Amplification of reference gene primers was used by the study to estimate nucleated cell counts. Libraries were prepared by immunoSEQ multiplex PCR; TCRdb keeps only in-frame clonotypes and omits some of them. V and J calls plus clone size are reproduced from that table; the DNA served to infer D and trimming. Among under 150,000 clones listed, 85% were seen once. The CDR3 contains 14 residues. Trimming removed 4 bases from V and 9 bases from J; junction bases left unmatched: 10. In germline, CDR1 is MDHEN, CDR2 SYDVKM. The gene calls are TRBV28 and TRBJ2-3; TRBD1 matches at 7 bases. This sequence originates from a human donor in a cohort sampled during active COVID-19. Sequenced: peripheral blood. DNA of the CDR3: TGTGCCAGCAGTTCAGGGGGTACTAGTGACACGCAGTATTTT. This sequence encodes CASSSGGTSDTQYF.